These T cell receptor beta chains were read from a single sample in a study of blood T cell repertoires in COVID-19. Profiling relied on immunoSEQ multiplex PCR, and the TCRdb table lists in-frame clones only, not all of them. The table has about 500,000 clones, less than 90% seen once. The specimen sequenced was peripheral blood. These receptors all come from a woman between 50 and 59 years old with COVID-19, enrolled during active disease. The CDR3 runs from the conserved cysteine through the conserved F or W. D genes are given only for firm matches. Size is omitted from some rows. Given values are once, few, many or a class for expanded clones.

TRBD2	TRBV7-2	TRBJ2-7	.	TGTGCCAGCAGCTTAGGGGGCGGGGGATCGACCTACGAGCAGTACTTC	CASSLGGGGSTYEQYF
.	TRBV5-1	TRBJ1-3	.	TGCGCCAGCAGCTTGGCAGGAGGGGACGGAAACACCATATATTTT	CASSLAGGDGNTIYF
TRBD1	TRBV14	TRBJ1-1	.	TGTGCCAGCAGCCGAACAGGGGGCGGTGAAGCTTTCTTT	CASSRTGGGEAFF
TRBD1	TRBV19	TRBJ1-2	.	TGTGCCAGTACCTGGACAGGGGACGGCTACACCTTC	CASTWTGDGYTF
TRBD1	TRBV19	TRBJ1-2	.	TGTGCCAGTAGTGCCGACAGGGAAGAGAATGGCTACACCTTC	CASSADREENGYTF
TRBD1	TRBV6-5	TRBJ1-3	.	TGTGCCACCACACAGGGGAATTTTGGAAACACCATATATTTT	CATTQGNFGNTIYF
.	TRBV3-1/TRBV3-2	TRBJ2-7	once	TGTGCCAGCAGCCCGCGGGACTCCCTCTCCTACGAGCAGTACTTC	CASSPRDSLSYEQYF
TRBD2	TRBV5-1	TRBJ2-1	once	TGCGCCAGCAGCTTGGTAGTCAGCGGGGCCGGATTAAGGAAGGAGTTCTTC	CASSLVVSGAGLRKEFF
TRBD1	TRBV27	TRBJ1-5	.	TGTGCCAGCAGTGCGACAGGGGTTTTTTATCAGCCCCAGCATTTT	CASSATGVFYQPQHF
.	TRBV4-2	TRBJ2-7	.	TGTGCCAGCAGCCCCAAGGGAACAGGGCGTACCTACGAGCAGTACTTC	CASSPKGTGRTYEQYF
.	TRBV19	TRBJ1-6	.	TGTGCCAGTAGTATTGGAGGTTTTGGCGAGCGATATAATTCACCCCTCCACTTT	CASSIGGFGERYNSPLHF
TRBD1	TRBV5-1	TRBJ2-7	.	TGCGCCAGCAGCTTGGCCCTGACAGGGGGGGACGAGCAGTACTTC	CASSLALTGGDEQYF
TRBD2	TRBV19	TRBJ2-7	.	TGTGCCAGTAGTAATTCGGCGGGGGGGCGAAACGAGCAGTACTTC	CASSNSAGGRNEQYF
.	TRBV18	TRBJ2-7	.	TGTGCCAGCTCACGGGAAAGGGGCCCTTCCTACGAGCAGTACTTC	CASSRERGPSYEQYF
.	TRBV7-2	TRBJ1-4	.	TGTGCCAGCAGCGGTTACACATCTAATGAAAAACTGTTTTTT	CASSGYTSNEKLFF
TRBD2	TRBV11-2	TRBJ2-7	.	TGTGCCAGCAGCTTACCTAGCGGGGGCCCCTACGAGCAGTACTTC	CASSLPSGGPYEQYF
TRBD2	TRBV5-1	TRBJ2-5	.	TGCGCCAGCAGCTTGGGACTAGCGGGGGTTGGGGAGACCCAGTACTTC	CASSLGLAGVGETQYF
TRBD1	TRBV6-5	TRBJ1-2	few	TGTGCCAGCAGTAGACAGGGAAACTATGGCTACACCTTC	CASSRQGNYGYTF
.	TRBV7-9	TRBJ1-3	once	TGTGCCAGCAGCGTACAGGGCTACACCATATATTTT	CASSVQGYTIYF
.	TRBV7-2	TRBJ2-5	few	TGTGCCAGCAACGACAGGCAAGAGACCCAGTACTTC	CASNDRQETQYF
TRBD1	TRBV3-1/TRBV3-2	TRBJ1-6	.	TGTGCCAGCAGCCTCACGACAGGGGGAAATTCACCCCTCCACTTT	CASSLTTGGNSPLHF
TRBD1	TRBV13	TRBJ2-3	.	TGTGCCAGCAGACTAGGGACAGGTAGCACAGATACGCAGTATTTT	CASRLGTGSTDTQYF